One and the same sample provided the 11 T cell receptor beta chains below, sequenced in a study of OX40 agonist ivuxolimab in advanced cancers. The repertoire was sequenced with immunoSEQ multiplex PCR; TCRdb's copy has only in-frame clones and lacks some. The sample comprises about 150,000 clones, approximately 94% of which are singletons, and around 0.31% rests with the top ten. The source was CD4+ or CD8+ T cells sorted from blood, collected in a trial of the OX40 agonist ivuxolimab. These receptor sequences come from an adult with an advanced solid tumor such as melanoma, head and neck, liver or kidney cancer.

The genes are TRBV5-1 and TRBJ1-2, with D possibly matching TRBD1 (5 bases). V gave up 0 bases and J gave up 4 bases, with 19 bases separating them. CDR1 and CDR2 from the germline V gene are SGHRS and YFSETQ. The CDR3 is 17 residues long. Here the CDR3 DNA reads TGCGCCAGCAGCTTGGAAGGTGTAGAGGGGCATAGCTATGGCTACACCTTC. Amino acid sequence: CASSLEGVEGHSYGYTF.

The V and J genes are TRBV7-2 and TRBJ1-4, with 8 positions matching TRBD1. After removal of 3 bases from V and 8 bases from J, the junction contained 5 bases not matched to a gene. The CDR3 loop spans 14 amino acids. Looked up from germline, CDR1 is SGHTA and CDR2 is FQGNSA. CDR3 nucleotide sequence: TGTGCCAGCAGCTTCAGGGGGCTAGAAGAAAAACTGTTTTTT. Translated: CASSFRGLEEKLFF.

The chain has TRBV4-3 and TRBJ1-1; a weak D match, TRBD1 (6 bases). This CDR3 has 13 amino acids. Trimming removed 4 bases at V and 10 bases at J, with 16 bases between. From germline, CDR1 is LGHNA and CDR2 YSLEER. DNA for the CDR3: TGCGCCAGCAGCCCAAGACAGGCGGAGCCAGCTTTCTTT. This translates into CASSPRQAEPAFF.

The table lists this clone with a few counts. The rearrangement uses TRBV6-5 and TRBJ2-7; D is possibly TRBD1 (6 bases). The CDR3 has 15 residues. Germline V gives CDR1 MNHEY, CDR2 SVGAGI. Trimming removed 5 bases at V and 2 bases at J, with 16 bases between. The CDR3 here is CASSLFGAGAYEQYF. The CDR3 DNA reads as TGTGCCAGCAGTCTATTTGGAGCAGGGGCCTACGAGCAGTACTTC.

This rearrangement joins TRBV5-1 to TRBJ1-1; 9 bases line up with TRBD1. The CDR3 has 15 amino acids. From germline, CDR1 is SGHRS and CDR2 YFSETQ. Germline trimming cut 4 bases from V and 1 base from J; bases unmatched to any gene: 5. This CDR3 reads CASSASQGANTEAFF. In DNA form, the CDR3 reads TGCGCCAGCAGCGCCTCACAGGGGGCGAACACTGAAGCTTTCTTT.

This chain connects TRBV6-5 to TRBJ2-5; 8 nucleotides align to TRBD1. CDR1 is MNHEY and CDR2 is SVGAGI in the germline V gene. The V segment lost 7 bases and the J segment 5 bases; nucleotides outside the gene matches: 6. The CDR3 has 13 amino acids. CDR3 in DNA: TGTGCCAGCAATCGACAGGGGTGGGAGACCCAGTACTTC. It encodes CASNRQGWETQYF.

The rearrangement uses TRBV5-8 and TRBJ2-7; 10 bases are a match to TRBD2. This CDR3 comprises 14 residues. CDR1 is SGHTS, CDR2 YDEGEE, per germline. The junction had 4 bases not matched to a gene; V was cut back by 1 base and J by 6 bases. The CDR3 nucleotides are TGTGCCAGCAGCTTGCTAGCGGGAGTGTTCGAGCAGTACTTC. Its protein product is CASSLLAGVFEQYF.

The rearrangement uses TRBV18 and TRBJ2-3; D call uncertain. V was shortened by 6 bases and J by 5 bases, with 15 bases between the two germline ends. Germline V gene sequence: CDR1 KGHSH, CDR2 LQKENI. The CDR3 sequence is 14 residues long. The CDR3 DNA reads TGTGCCAGCTCCCCTATCCGGATCGGAGATACGCAGTATTTT. Translated, it gives CASSPIRIGDTQYF.

This chain joins TRBV6-5 and TRBJ2-3; D may match TRBD1 or TRBD2 (5 bases each). Germline assignment: CDR1 MNHEY and CDR2 SVGAGI. The germline V and J ends were trimmed by 6 bases and 11 bases, with 18 bases remaining between them. The CDR3 spans 13 residues. DNA for the CDR3: TGTGCCAGCAGCAGGGCAAGCCGAGGAGGGCAGTATTTT. As protein: CASSRASRGGQYF.

Remarks on this clone: The identical CDR3 is also encoded by other nucleotide sequences in the sample. This chain links TRBV10-3 with TRBJ2-7; 10 bases map to TRBD1. Germline-derived CDR1 and CDR2 are ENHRY and SYGVKD. The V gene end was trimmed by 3 bases and the J gene end by 3 bases; junction bases not matched to a gene: 5. The CDR3 is 15 residues long. The CDR3 nucleotides are TGTGCCATCAGTGACTCCGGGACAGGGGACTACGAGCAGTACTTC. This sequence encodes CAISDSGTGDYEQYF.

In DNA form, the CDR3 reads TGTGCCAGCAGTGCGACAGGGGCGATCGATGAAAAACTGTTTTTT. Its protein is CASSATGAIDEKLFF. The rearrangement joins TRBV6-1 to TRBJ1-4; 8 bases are a match to TRBD1. This CDR3 has 15 amino acids. J lost 6 bases, V lost 4 bases, and 7 bases had no gene match. Germline CDR1 reads MNHNS; CDR2 reads SASEGT.